This is a list of T cell receptor beta chains from one sample in a study of shared clonotypes between healthy human individuals. Libraries were prepared by immunoSEQ multiplex PCR; TCRdb keeps only in-frame clonotypes and omits some of them. The sample shows around 2.1 million clones, almost 96% of them seen only once. Material: naive CD4+ T cells sorted from blood. The receptors derive from a young man in good health. Each CDR3 is given with its conserved first and last residue. D genes are given only for firm matches.

TRBD1	TRBV4-1	CASSQGQKKTEAFF
TRBD1	TRBV11-2	CASSSTGAYGYTF
-	TRBV5-5	CASSQLISGYEAFF
-	TRBV11-2	CASSRREGAGEQYF
-	TRBV7-9	CASSRDLNYGYTF
TRBD2	TRBV18	CASSPATSGEQYF
-	TRBV5-6	CASSSISGNTIYF
-	TRBV19	CASSSRPTGGPSTDTQYF
TRBD1	TRBV6-5	CASRPGGGNTIYF
TRBD1	TRBV6-1	CASSAKGQGGGNTIYF
-	TRBV18	CASSLGSPTYEQYF
TRBD1	TRBV18	CASSLQAQTGEEKLFF
-	TRBV5-1	CASSLANTGELFF
-	TRBV30	CAWSIQYGYTF
TRBD2	TRBV10-3	CAISDTGGPIKTQYF
-	TRBV7-9	CASRMGTAYNEQFF
-	TRBV27	CASSFILRDTSNSPLHF
-	TRBV12-5	CASGFSSYGYTF
TRBD1	TRBV29-1	CSVGESGTGFTGELFF
TRBD1	TRBV6-5	CASSYRQGIFYGYTF
-	TRBV2	CASSEAPWTGELFF
-	TRBV6-6	CASRRGQNSPLHF
TRBD2	TRBV5-1	CASSLAPGLAGANTGELFF
-	TRBV5-1	CASSLGSGVGNEQFF
TRBD1	TRBV7-9	CASSGPGTGFGQPQHF
-	TRBV19	CASSDQRGSNEKLFF
-	TRBV6-5	CASSYEGTGYEQYF
-	TRBV6-5	CASSPGTTNEKLFF
-	TRBV28	CASSSTGIGNTIYF
-	TRBV15	CATIAGNTIYF
-	TRBV5-1	CASSPTGISNQPQHF
-	TRBV27	CASSLTRGQTGELFF
-	TRBV6-6	CASSGGRGQRDEQYF